This T cell receptor (beta chain) was profiled in a study of T cells in Graves' hyperthyroidism and ophthalmopathy (dated by TCRdb to the late 2010s). As for the study more broadly: Peripheral blood was sampled at the time of initial diagnosis, prior to any treatment. TCR V-J signatures able to tell the groups apart were searched for in a discovery cohort of 90 to 100 patients, of whom 43 had Graves' ophthalmopathy and roughly 59 had stable Graves' hyperthyroidism. An independent validation cohort of around 19 hyperthyroidism patients and approximately 15 patients who later progressed to ophthalmopathy tested prospective prediction of ophthalmopathy. The approximately 98 discovery patients were randomly divided into training and test sets at a 7:3 ratio. The study also compared thyroid tissue and blood T-cell repertoires from over 5 Graves' hyperthyroidism patients. Once sampling was done, hyperthyroidism patients were given methimazole at a starting dose of 30 mg daily, whereas ophthalmopathy patients were given high-dose intravenous methylprednisolone. The paper describes TCR Vbeta CDR3 sequencing of 140 or so peripheral blood samples, made up of 43 ophthalmopathy patients, roughly 75 hyperthyroidism patients and around 17 progressor patients. Broad study findings and their caveats: Ophthalmopathy was separated from stable hyperthyroidism by a 13 V-J signature model, with approximately 90% sensitivity and approximately 81% specificity obtained in cross-validation and 80%/75% obtained in testing. In validation, progression to ophthalmopathy was predicted by the model with 70.59% sensitivity and roughly 72% specificity, a median of approximately 6.5 months before onset. Most expanded thyroid clonotypes (frequency above 0.001) were also found in blood, which suggests that blood repertoires may mirror thyroid immune responses. No statistical method was used to set the sample size in advance, and investigators knew the group allocation.

A note on this clonotype: Its antigen specificity is not known. Base quality data are lacking; no much larger clone is found one base away.

Amplification of TCR beta CDR3 regions was carried out from RNA transcripts. The first round of RT-PCR for the TCR CDR3 was performed with the HTBI primer set and the Qiagen OneStep RT-PCR kit. A second multiplex PCR round built the libraries, followed by size selection and purification. Paired-end sequencing of the libraries was performed with 100 bp reads on an Illumina HiSeq2000. Per the source publication's procedure: SOAPnuke was used to process the raw data, with reads discarded if the reads contained adapters or uncalled bases, had a mean Phred below 15, or lacked an exact constant-primer or identifier match. COPE v1.2.5 was used to merge high-quality paired reads, and clonotypes were defined as unique nucleotide sequences. MiTCR v1.1 was used to align the clonotypes against IMGT TRBV, TRBD and TRBJ reference segments. The analysis included only V-J combinations with a frequency above 0.0001, which together covered 99% to 99.2% of the repertoires. The TCS score was defined as the ratio of F50 (clonal expansion) to E x V (chaos), calculated using BLOSUM62-based TCRdist between CDR3 peptides within each V-J. Welch's t-statistics and random forest reduced 500 to 550 V-J features to roughly 13, which were used in a naive Bayes classifier (R e1071). Using fastp trimming at Q25 and MiXCR clonotype assembly, TCRdb reanalyzed the public sequencing data and kept in-frame beta chains. Every distinct CDR3 protein forms one entry, paired with its most common genes and DNA. TCRdb, not the original authors, processed these V and J calls. For this sample the table gives 350,000 or so distinct CDR3 sequences, of which 18% were detected only once. The top ten clonotypes cover about half of the sample.

Per the germline V gene, SNHLY is the CDR1 and FYNNEI is the CDR2. V is reduced by 5 bases and J by 9 bases, leaving a spacing of 22 bases between them. Including the terminal cysteine and phenylalanine, the CDR3 comprises 15 residues. Only the CDR3 part of the read is kept: 45 bases, read in frame from the first base. Graves' hyperthyroidism was defined as stable when no progression to ophthalmopathy occurred over 18 months of follow-up. Hyperthyroidism patients were newly diagnosed, had a disease duration of under 2 months, and were aged 18 to 65 years. Any patient with an uncontrolled infection, another autoimmune disease, pregnancy or lactation was excluded. Diagnoses relied on clinical symptoms, serum thyroxine and TRAb, thyroid ultrasound and orbital computed tomography. PBMCs were isolated from about 9.2 ml of fresh peripheral blood by Ficoll-Paque density gradient centrifugation. Total RNA was extracted with Trizol reagent, and quality was checked on an Agilent 2100 Bioanalyzer.

This sequence was found in a woman in her forties or fifties with Graves' hyperthyroidism. The rearranged chain carries TRBV2 and TRBJ1-1, with TRBD1 tentatively as D gene (6 bases match). What was sequenced was blood. Here is the DNA: TGTGCCAGCAGTTTTACCGTGCCTACAGGGCGGCAAGCTTTCTTT. The resulting protein is CASSFTVPTGRQAFF.